A single sample gave rise to the 16 T cell receptor beta chains below, sequenced in a study of cytomegalovirus exposure and HLA in healthy donors. PCR amplification relied on 60 Vbeta primers (plus 13 Jbeta primers). TCRdb keeps only in-frame clones here, not all; method: immunoSEQ multiplex PCR. This table holds about 140,000 clones, over 75% found once. What was sequenced was PBMCs. These receptors all stem from a man in his forties in good health and CMV-seronegative.

The chain is built from TRBV7-9 and TRBJ2-7; a possible D gene is TRBD2 (5 bases). V lost 5 bases to trimming and J lost 2 bases, with 13 bases between them. The CDR3 runs 14 residues. From germline, CDR1 is SEHNR and CDR2 FQNEAQ (reference sequence). The CDR3 region is CASSPLAATYEQYF. The CDR3 region has the DNA TGTGCCAGCAGCCCTCTAGCCGCTACCTACGAGCAGTACTTC.

The rearrangement uses TRBV18 and TRBJ1-1; the match to TRBD1 covers 7 bases. Losses at the gene ends were 0 bases for V and 8 bases for J; bases not matched to a gene: 9. Germline V gene lookup returns CDR1 KGHSH and CDR2 LQKENI. The CDR3 covers 15 residues. CDR3 amino acids: CASSPPTGTGLEAFF. CDR3 bases: TGTGCCAGCTCACCACCGACAGGGACCGGCTTGGAAGCTTTCTTT.

The genes are TRBV15 and TRBJ2-5, with 9 bases fitting TRBD1. Trimming removed 5 bases from V and 4 bases from J; junction bases left unmatched: 5. In germline, CDR1 is LNHNV, CDR2 YYDKDF (reference sequence). The CDR3 has 14 amino acids. CDR3 amino acids: CATSGGTGRETQYF. In nucleotides, the CDR3 is TGTGCCACCAGCGGGGGGACAGGGCGAGAGACCCAGTACTTC.

J is TRBJ1-1 and V is TRBV6-5; D gene unclear. V lost 5 bases and J 0 bases, leaving 7 bases between the germline ends. This CDR3 is built from 13 residues. Germline CDR1 is MNHEY and CDR2 is SVGAGI. CDR3 residues: CASSPRMNTEAFF. In DNA, the CDR3 is TGTGCCAGCAGTCCCAGAATGAACACTGAAGCTTTCTTT.

The chain carries TRBV6-6 and TRBJ1-5; D remains unclear. This CDR3 region has 15 residues. Trimming cost V 7 bases and J 1 base, with 14 bases left between them. Germline assignment: CDR1 MNHNY and CDR2 SVGAGI (reference sequence). The CDR3 nucleotides read TGTGCCAGCACAGCACGGGGAGGAAGCAATCAGCCCCAGCATTTT. Translation: CASTARGGSNQPQHF.

The gene calls are TRBV7-8 and TRBJ1-5; 7 bases agree with TRBD1. The CDR3 loop spans 15 amino acids. Germline values: CDR1 SGHVS, CDR2 FQNEAQ. J lost 4 bases, V lost 5 bases, and 8 bases had no gene match. CDR3 DNA sequence: TGTGCCAGCAGCGCCGGGACAGTGATTAATCAGCCCCAGCATTTT. It is translated as CASSAGTVINQPQHF.

The chain joins TRBV28 to TRBJ1-1, with D perhaps matching TRBD1 (5 bases). Germline V lookup: CDR1 MDHEN, CDR2 SYDVKM. There are 14 residues in the CDR3. Trimming pared 2 bases from V and 8 bases from J, leaving 15 bases between. The CDR3: CASSLRGGLTEAFF. The CDR3 DNA is TGTGCCAGCAGTTTACGGGGGGGGTTGACGGAAGCTTTCTTT.

The V gene is TRBV10-3, the J gene TRBJ1-3, with D perhaps matching TRBD1 (5 bases). Deletions cut 9 bases from V and 0 bases from J, with 12 bases between. Germline lookup yields CDR1 ENHRY and CDR2 SYGVKD. The length of the CDR3 is 14 residues. In nucleotides, the CDR3 is TGTGCCATTGGGGGAGGGAACTCTGGAAACACCATATATTTT. Encoded protein: CAIGGGNSGNTIYF.

This sequence joins TRBV19 and TRBJ2-7; 7 positions match TRBD2. The germline V gene encodes CDR1 LNHDA and CDR2 SQIVND (reference sequence). V shed 7 bases, J shed 7 bases, and the junction held 13 bases outside the gene matches. This CDR3 has 14 residues. The CDR3 region is CASTVAGDWGEQYF. The CDR3, as DNA: TGTGCCAGTACTGTGGCGGGAGACTGGGGTGAGCAGTACTTC.

V and J are TRBV6-5 and TRBJ1-5; a weak D match, TRBD1 (6 bases). The CDR3 is made up of 13 amino acids. V shed 5 bases and J shed 1 base, with 6 bases lying between them. Germline CDR1 and CDR2: MNHEY and SVGAGI. The CDR3 sequence: CASSGQSNQPQHF. CDR3 in DNA: TGTGCCAGCAGTGGACAGAGCAATCAGCCCCAGCATTTT.

This rearrangement joins TRBV28 to TRBJ2-2, with D perhaps TRBD1 (5 bases). V was cut by 6 bases and J by 4 bases, with 18 bases left in between. CDR1 and CDR2 (germline): MDHEN, SYDVKM. The CDR3 runs 16 residues. The CDR3 loop reads CASRPDFDRSTGELFF. The CDR3, as DNA: TGTGCCAGCAGACCTGACTTTGACAGATCCACCGGGGAGCTGTTTTTT.

This chain connects TRBV19 to TRBJ2-7; TRBD1 agrees at 9 bases. Losses at the gene ends were 5 bases for V and 7 bases for J; bases not matched to a gene: 12. The germline V gene has CDR1 LNHDA and CDR2 SQIVND (reference sequence). The CDR3 has 15 residues. CDR3 nucleotide sequence: TGTGCCAGTAGTCTCTCCGGGACAGGGTTAGGTGAGCAGTACTTC. Translation: CASSLSGTGLGEQYF.

J is TRBJ2-5 and V is TRBV30; weak D call: TRBD1 (5 bases). CDR3 length equals 15 residues. Germline CDR1 reads GTSNPN; CDR2 reads SVGIG (reference sequence). Trimming left V 5 bases short and J 4 bases short, with 20 bases between. CDR3 sequence (DNA): TGTGCCTGGGTTATAAGGGGTTACCAAGGAGAGACCCAGTACTTC. Protein product: CAWVIRGYQGETQYF.

This chain joins TRBV5-6 and TRBJ2-5, with D maybe TRBD2 (7 bases). Trimming shortened V by 6 bases and J by 4 bases, and 13 bases separated the two germline ends. The CDR3 has 13 amino acids. Looked up from germline, CDR1 is SGHDT and CDR2 is YYEEEE. The CDR3 DNA follows: TGTGCCAGCATTCGGGGGGCGGCAGAGACCCAGTACTTC. This sequence encodes CASIRGAAETQYF.

This clone was seen just once. The V gene is TRBV4-3, the J gene TRBJ2-2; 10 nucleotides agree with TRBD1. The CDR3 is made up of 15 amino acids. Germline-derived CDR1 and CDR2 are LGHNA and YSLEER. The V gene end was trimmed by 3 bases and the J gene end by 5 bases; junction bases not matched to a gene: 3. The CDR3 protein is CASSHGQGETGELFF. CDR3 nucleotide sequence: TGCGCCAGCAGCCATGGACAGGGGGAAACCGGGGAGCTGTTTTTT.

The chain couples TRBV11-1 to TRBJ2-2, with D uncertain. This CDR3 region has 15 residues. V dropped 3 bases and J dropped 1 base, with 9 bases sitting between them. The germline V gene encodes CDR1 SGHAT and CDR2 FQDESV (reference sequence). CDR3 sequence: CASSFGSRNTGELFF. Written as DNA, the CDR3 is TGTGCCAGCAGCTTTGGTAGCAGGAACACCGGGGAGCTGTTTTTT.